This T cell receptor beta chain was profiled in a study of OX40 agonist ivuxolimab in advanced cancers. About this clone: A much larger clone lies one base from this, so it may be a read error. The same CDR3 is also encoded by other DNA sequences in this sample.

Measured with immunoSEQ multiplex PCR; TCRdb has only the in-frame clones, and not every one. The data contain tens of thousands of clones, about 90% of them singletons. The source was CD4+ or CD8+ T cells sorted from blood, collected in a trial of the OX40 agonist ivuxolimab. The receptor was derived from an adult with an advanced solid tumor such as melanoma, head and neck, liver or kidney cancer.

The CDR3 reads CASSLNTGELFF. CDR3 nucleotide sequence: TGTGCCAGCAGCTTGAACACCGGGGAGCTGTTTTTT. This sequence joins TRBV9 and TRBJ2-2; no firm D call. The CDR3 is made up of 12 amino acids. V lost 4 bases and J 1 base, leaving 2 bases between the germline ends. Germline V gene sequence: CDR1 SGDLS, CDR2 YYNGEE.